This TCR beta chain came from a study of post-analysis software for immune sequencing data. Overall study: Patients with relapsing-remitting, secondary progressive and progressive-relapsing multiple sclerosis courses were all represented. Whole-study results and caveats: The five TRBV segments detected at higher frequency in patients than in controls included TRBV5-6, TRBV5-1 and TRBV20-1. Samples sharing a preparation batch grouped tightly together when assessed by F measure. A significant reduction in normalized Chao1 diversity was observed in multiple sclerosis patients versus controls.

Germline V gives CDR1 MNHEY, CDR2 SVGEGT. The length of the CDR3 is 15 residues. The V end lost 0 bases, the J end lost 2 bases, and 9 bases lay between the germline ends. With respect to this clonotype: Its antigen is not identified.

Unique-molecular-identifier-tagged TCR beta cDNA libraries were used. T cells numbering about 0.9 to 10 million yielded cDNA molecules that totaled roughly 500,000. Using its own MiXCR run on the PCR reads, TCRdb lists one record per CDR3 protein. The sample has hundreds of thousands of distinct CDR3 sequences; 55% to 70% are singletons. Sequenced input: blood. The rearrangement links TRBV6-2 or TRBV6-3 to TRBJ2-3; possible D gene TRBD2, 6 bases. This clonotype was sampled from a girl aged 2 to 10 with multiple sclerosis. CDR3 in amino acids: CASSYSMDYTDTQYF. CDR3 bases: TGTGCCAGCAGTTACTCGATGGACTACACAGATACGCAGTATTTT.